The TCR beta chain under discussion was sequenced for a study of human T cells and chemical hapten exposure. As to time point: patch test 1, 2 weeks after DPC sensitization. Treatment given: therapeutic diphenylcyclopropenone sensitization with weekly scalp DPC. Each CDR3 protein gets one entry after TCRdb re-called the RACE reads with MiXCR. This sample carries roughly 180,000 distinct CDR3 sequences, around 24% of them seen once, and the ten largest clones take roughly 6.7%. Trimming stripped 0 bases from V and 0 bases from J, with 12 bases between. The CDR3 length is 16 residues. Germline V gene data show CDR1 as SGHDT and CDR2 as YYEEEE. This clonotype was counted only a few times.

This chain connects TRBV5-6 to TRBJ1-2, with TRBD1 as a possible D gene (5 bases). The receptor's source is a woman between 50 and 59 years old with alopecia areata. Some clones in this sample may be carry-over from other donors' samples. The input for sequencing was whole blood, taken in connection with sensitization to the hapten diphenylcyclopropenone (DPC). The CDR3 bases are TGTGCCAGCAGCTTGGCCCAGGTGACAGCTAACTATGGCTACACCTTC. It encodes CASSLAQVTANYGYTF.